These 13 T cell receptor beta chains were sequenced from one sample in a study of cytomegalovirus exposure and HLA in healthy donors. Amplification used 60 Vbeta primers and 13 Jbeta primers. TCRdb keeps only in-frame clones here, not all; method: immunoSEQ multiplex PCR. The sample includes approximately 72,000 clones, over 70% of them seen just once. The material sequenced was PBMCs. Receptor source: a male donor in good health and CMV-seropositive.

This clone was seen only once. The rearrangement joins TRBV6-4 to TRBJ2-3; 10 positions match TRBD2. The CDR3 loop spans 18 amino acids. CDR1 and CDR2 from the germline V gene are MRHNA and SNTAGT. Trimming at V came to 0 bases and at J to 2 bases, leaving 8 bases not matched to a gene. CDR3 nucleotide sequence: TGTGCCAGCAGTGACTCGAGGTCAGCGGGAGGGTTCACAGATACGCAGTATTTT. It translates to CASSDSRSAGGFTDTQYF.

This chain links TRBV19 with TRBJ2-2, with TRBD1 matching over 10 bases. Trimming removed 4 bases from V and 4 bases from J; junction bases left unmatched: 3. This CDR3 has 15 amino acids. CDR1 and CDR2 from the germline V gene are LNHDA and SQIVND (reference sequence). CDR3 DNA sequence: TGTGCCAGTAGTAGGGACAGGGGCCGCACCGGGGAGCTGTTTTTT. Protein: CASSRDRGRTGELFF.

The chain joins TRBV19 to TRBJ1-5; D may be TRBD1 (6 bases). The germline gives CDR1 LNHDA, CDR2 SQIVND (reference sequence). V was cut by 5 bases and J by 1 base, with 12 bases left in between. The CDR3 has 15 residues. As DNA, the CDR3 is TGTGCCAGTAGTCCCATCGACAGGAGCAATCAGCCCCAGCATTTT. This gives the protein CASSPIDRSNQPQHF.

The chain carries TRBV29-1 and TRBJ1-2; no firm D call. CDR1 is SQVTM and CDR2 is ANQGSEA in the germline V gene. The CDR3 extends over 11 amino acids. Trimming stripped 2 bases from V and 1 base from J, with 2 bases between. The DNA for the CDR3 is TGCAGCGTTGAACTTAACTATGGCTACACCTTC. Protein: CSVELNYGYTF.

V gene TRBV4-1 combines with J gene TRBJ2-3, with 8 bases fitting TRBD2. The J segment lost 6 bases and the V segment lost 3 bases, leaving 11 bases of the junction unmatched. Per germline, CDR1 MGHRA and CDR2 YSYEKL. CDR3 size: 16 residues. DNA of the CDR3: TGCGCCAGCAGCCATCCAAGGGGACTAGTGGGGGATACGCAGTATTTT. Residues: CASSHPRGLVGDTQYF.

The chain is built from TRBV6-6 and TRBJ1-1; TRBD1 agrees at 9 bases. The CDR3 has 12 amino acids. Trimming at V came to 4 bases and at J to 11 bases, leaving 5 bases not matched to a gene. Germline CDR1 reads MNHNY; CDR2 reads SVGAGI (reference sequence). The CDR3 here is CASSLQGARAFF. The CDR3 bases are TGTGCCAGCAGTTTACAGGGGGCAAGGGCTTTCTTT.

This chain connects TRBV19 to TRBJ2-7; TRBD2 matches 9 bases. CDR1 LNHDA and CDR2 SQIVND come from the germline V gene (reference sequence). This CDR3 comprises 13 residues. V lost 6 bases and J lost 3; bases outside the gene matches: 3. CDR3 DNA: TGTGCCAGTAGGGCGGGAGGGGACTACGAGCAGTACTTC. Its protein is CASRAGGDYEQYF.

This clone occurred once. The chain recombines TRBV5-4 with TRBJ2-5; TRBD2 is a possible D gene (5 bases). Per the germline V gene, CDR1 is SGHNT and CDR2 is YYREEE (reference sequence). The CDR3 spans 15 residues. Trimming cost V 4 bases and J 4 bases, with 17 bases left between them. The CDR3 DNA reads as TGTGCCAGCAGCCCACCCCCCCCAGGAGGAGAGACCCAGTACTTC. This codes for CASSPPPPGGETQYF.

This sequence joins TRBV6-5 and TRBJ2-3; TRBD2 agrees at 11 bases. In germline, CDR1 is MNHEY, CDR2 SVGAGI. Unmatched junction bases numbered 7, after V lost 1 base and J lost 7 bases. The length of the CDR3 is 16 residues. CDR3 nucleotide sequence: TGTGCCAGCAGTTACTACCTAGCGGGGGGTCAAAATACGCAGTATTTT. Translated, it gives CASSYYLAGGQNTQYF.

V is TRBV11-1 and J is TRBJ2-5, with D unclear. The DNA end lines up better with TRBJ2-7; the J call may be wrong. The CDR3 runs 13 residues. The germline CDR1 and CDR2 sequences are SGHAT and FQDESV (reference sequence). The CDR3 DNA is TGTGCCAGCAGTTTCATACGGTCCTACGAGCAGTACTTC. It yields the protein CASSFIRSYEQYF.

V gene TRBV6-5 combines with J gene TRBJ2-1, with D perhaps TRBD2 (6 bases). The CDR3 extends over 12 amino acids. With 5 bases removed from V and 9 bases from J, the gap between germline ends came to 11 bases. CDR1 MNHEY and CDR2 SVGAGI come from the germline V gene. CDR3 DNA sequence: TGTGCCAGCAGTCCCCGGGGAGGTGAGCAGTTCTTC. This codes for CASSPRGGEQFF.

The gene calls are TRBV19 and TRBJ1-5; the D is unclear. This CDR3 is 15 amino acids long. The germline V gene encodes CDR1 LNHDA and CDR2 SQIVND (reference sequence). Trimming took 2 bases from V and 0 from J, leaving 8 bases between them. For the CDR3, the DNA is TGTGCCAGTAGTATAACTGATTATAGCAATCAGCCCCAGCATTTT. It specifies CASSITDYSNQPQHF.

This chain links TRBV9 with TRBJ1-2, with a tentative D call TRBD1 (5 bases). V was shortened by 4 bases and J by 12 bases, with 28 bases between the two germline ends. CDR1 is SGDLS, CDR2 YYNGEE, per germline. This CDR3 is built from 16 residues. DNA for the CDR3: TGTGCCAGCAGCTCAGAGGGTGTCAATTGGGACTCCCGTAACACCTTC. It yields the protein CASSSEGVNWDSRNTF.